In its sample, the clone carrying this T cell receptor beta chain was seen once. Its cognate antigen is unknown. Treatment described: around 19 received Ad26.COV2.S at low or high dose, single or two shots; 5 received placebo; per-sample allocation not given. Samples analyzed were those drawn on day 63 after the first vaccine or placebo injection. A Boston donor was an adult aged 18-55 years. The assay was immunoSEQ multiplex PCR, and TCRdb's table has in-frame clones only and misses some. The repertoire holds 510,000 or so clones, with around 88% as singletons. This sample stems from a study of Ad26.COV2.S vaccination and SARS-CoV-2 variants. Trimming cost V 1 base and J 4 bases, with 10 bases left between them. This CDR3 is built from 15 residues. Germline V gene sequence: CDR1 LGHDT, CDR2 YNNKEL (reference sequence). The study, taken as a whole, reports: Researchers cautioned that TCR breadth and depth analyses may have underestimated total T cell responses. Spike-specific TCR breadth was greater in vaccine than placebo recipients.

The chain employs TRBV3-1 (or the pseudogene TRBV3-2) and TRBJ2-2; perhaps TRBD2 as D (6 bases). The TCR was taken from a person between 18 and 60 years old who received the Ad26.COV2.S COVID-19 vaccine or a placebo. The material was peripheral blood, obtained in a trial of Ad26.COV2.S vaccine versus placebo. The CDR3 loop is CASSQGRAGTGELFF. The CDR3 region has the DNA TGTGCCAGCAGCCAAGGGAGGGCGGGCACCGGGGAGCTGTTTTTT.